The TCR beta chain under discussion was sequenced for a study of CD8 T cells in Susac syndrome. RNA in amounts of 0.5 to 1 ug was reverse transcribed with random hexamers. Amplification of TCR beta CDR3 used immunoSEQ multiplex PCR across 54 Vbeta and 13 Jbeta. MiXCR, applied by TCRdb to the immunoSEQ multiplex PCR reads, yields one record per CDR3 protein. The sample includes around 180,000 distinct CDR3 sequences, over 85% of them seen just once. In blood CD8+ and CD4+ T cells, TCR beta underwent sequencing. TEMRA cells were enriched by FACS, and CD4+ and CD8+ T cells were negatively isolated. Germline CDR1 and CDR2: MNHNY and SVGAGI (reference sequence). The V gene end was trimmed by 11 bases and the J gene end by 2 bases; junction bases not matched to a gene: 6. The CDR3 is 14 residues long.

Sequencing input: CD4+ T cells from PBMCs. The chain links TRBV6-6 to TRBJ1-6; 7 nucleotides agree with TRBD1. The sequence was obtained from a human donor with multiple sclerosis. The CDR3 reads CAGGDSPYNSPLHF. As DNA, the CDR3 is TGTGCCGGGGGGGACAGCCCCTATAATTCACCCCTCCACTTT.